Below are 22 T cell receptor beta chains sequenced from a single sample in a study of cytomegalovirus exposure and HLA in healthy donors (dated by TCRdb to about 2017). The method was the immunoSEQ multiplex PCR assay. A mixture of 60 forward primers for TCR Vbeta segments and 13 reverse primers for TCR Jbeta segments was used in the multiplex PCR. The table was pulled from immuneACCESS by TCRdb, which kept in-frame rearrangements only. Such tables lose some clones; where checked, under half of the loss comes from unresolved V genes, and the rest has no known cause. This sample gives around 150,000 clones in total; almost 80% of them show up just once. Over 11% of the sample is taken by the ten largest. The material sequenced was PBMCs. The receptors derive from a man aged 50 or older in good health and CMV-seropositive.

V and J are TRBV4-2 and TRBJ1-5; D is uncertain. Germline-derived CDR1 and CDR2 are LGHNA and YNFKEQ. The CDR3 loop spans 15 amino acids. The V end was cut by 2 bases, the J end by 4 bases, with 12 bases between. CDR3 amino acids: CASSQNSQTNQPQHF. As DNA, the CDR3 is TGTGCCAGCAGCCAAAACTCGCAGACAAATCAGCCCCAGCATTTT.

The chain couples TRBV2 to TRBJ2-2; D gene uncertain. This CDR3 comprises 15 residues. The germline gives CDR1 SNHLY, CDR2 FYNNEI. V was pared by 2 bases and J by 3 bases, with 10 bases between. In DNA form, the CDR3 reads TGTGCCAGCAGTGAATCTGGGCCCTACACCGGGGAGCTGTTTTTT. Protein sequence: CASSESGPYTGELFF. The full variable domain, completed using reference TRBV2 and TRBJ2-2, is EPEVTQTPSHQVTQMGQEVILRCVPISNHLYFYWYRQILGQKVEFLVSFYNNEISEKSEIFDDQFSVERPDGSNFTLKIRSTKLEDSAMYFCASSESGPYTGELFFGEGSRLTVL.

This clone was observed once. The chain couples TRBV6-6 to TRBJ2-6, with D possibly TRBD1 on 6 matching bases. Germline CDR1 MNHNY, CDR2 SVGAGI (reference sequence). CDR3 length equals 15 residues. V lost 1 base to trimming and J lost 3 bases, with 7 bases between them. The CDR3 is CASSYLTGGANVLTF. DNA of the CDR3: TGTGCCAGCAGTTACTTGACAGGTGGGGCCAACGTCCTGACTTTC.

This chain joins TRBV18 and TRBJ2-5; D ambiguous. CDR1 is KGHSH, CDR2 LQKENI, per germline. The V and J ends lost 1 base and 2 bases respectively, with 11 bases between them. The CDR3 runs 15 residues. The CDR3 region is CASSPRDWRQETQYF. CDR3 in DNA: TGTGCCAGCTCACCACGTGACTGGAGACAAGAGACCCAGTACTTC.

This sequence joins TRBV5-6 and TRBJ2-5, with D uncertain. Germline loops: CDR1 SGHDT, CDR2 YYEEEE. Trimming pared 0 bases from V and 2 bases from J, leaving 5 bases between. The CDR3 is made up of 13 amino acids. The CDR3 here is CASSLGSQETQYF. DNA for the CDR3: TGTGCCAGCAGCTTGGGTAGTCAAGAGACCCAGTACTTC.

The chain recombines TRBV13 with TRBJ2-3; D is perhaps TRBD2 (6 bases). The CDR3 runs 12 residues. Germline assignment: CDR1 PRHDT and CDR2 FYEKMQ (reference sequence). The V gene lost 8 bases and the J gene lost 6 bases, with 12 bases spanning the gap. The DNA of the CDR3 is TGTGCCAGCTCCGCGGGGTTCGATACGCAGTATTTT. Protein: CASSAGFDTQYF. The complete variable domain, with remaining parts taken from reference TRBV13 and TRBJ2-3, reads AAGVIQSPRHLIKEKRETATLKCYPIPRHDTVYWYQQGPGQDPQFLISFYEKMQSDKGSIPDRFSAQQFSDYHSELNMSSLELGDSALYFCASSAGFDTQYFGPGTRLTVL.

The CDR3 spells CASSLVGAGEKLFF. CDR3 DNA: TGTGCCAGCAGCTTAGTTGGGGCTGGTGAAAAACTGTTTTTT. V gene TRBV7-2 combines with J gene TRBJ1-4, with D tentatively TRBD1 (5 bases). The CDR3 sequence is 14 residues long. The V and J ends lost 1 base and 7 bases respectively, with 10 bases between them. Germline V gene lookup returns CDR1 SGHTA and CDR2 FQGNSA.

The chain is built from TRBV6-1 and TRBJ1-2; possibly TRBD1 for D (5 bases). Per the germline V gene, CDR1 is MNHNS and CDR2 is SASEGT. This CDR3 is built from 15 residues. V lost 5 bases and J 7 bases, leaving 20 bases between the germline ends. The CDR3 DNA follows: TGTGCCAGCAGTTCCGGAGGGCGGGGGATTTCTGGCTACACCTTC. It is translated as CASSSGGRGISGYTF.

The chain uses TRBV9 and TRBJ2-3; the match to TRBD2 covers 9 bases. Germline CDR1 is SGDLS and CDR2 is YYNGEE. This CDR3 comprises 16 residues. Losses at the gene ends were 3 bases for V and 0 bases for J; bases not matched to a gene: 5. The DNA of the CDR3 is TGTGCCAGCAGCGCGACTAGCGGCACTAGCACAGATACGCAGTATTTT. Protein: CASSATSGTSTDTQYF.

This CDR3 is CASSQGVVLTSGSHYEQYF. The CDR3 DNA reads as TGCGCCAGCAGCCAAGGGGTCGTGTTGACTAGCGGGTCCCACTACGAGCAGTACTTC. The chain uses TRBV4-1 and TRBJ2-7; TRBD2 aligns across 10 bases. This CDR3 spans 19 amino acids. Per germline, CDR1 MGHRA and CDR2 YSYEKL. J lost 3 bases, V lost 1 base, and 15 bases had no gene match.

The V and J genes are TRBV7-3 and TRBJ2-7; TRBD1 matches 9 bases. Germline V lookup: CDR1 SGHTA, CDR2 FQGTGA. The length of the CDR3 is 15 residues. V trimming: 5 bases; J trimming: 4 bases; junction bases outside the gene matches: 9. The CDR3 protein is CASSAGTGREYEQYF. CDR3 sequence (DNA): TGTGCCAGCAGCGCCGGGACAGGGAGAGAATACGAGCAGTACTTC.

This clone was observed a single time. DNA for the CDR3: TGTGCCAGTAGTGGGGCCGTTGGGCTCACCGGGGAGCTGTTTTTT. It codes for CASSGAVGLTGELFF. The rearrangement joins TRBV19 to TRBJ2-2; a weak D match, TRBD1 (5 bases). Germline V CDR1 and CDR2: LNHDA, SQIVND (reference sequence). V gave up 5 bases and J gave up 4 bases, with 14 bases separating them. The length of the CDR3 is 15 residues.

The chain has TRBV5-1 and TRBJ1-2; D gene unclear. This CDR3 is built from 14 residues. Germline V lookup: CDR1 SGHRS, CDR2 YFSETQ. V was cut by 0 bases and J by 6 bases, with 12 bases left in between. CDR3 sequence reads: CASSLGHNRNGYTF. Here the CDR3 DNA reads TGCGCCAGCAGCTTGGGTCACAATCGAAATGGCTACACCTTC.

The chain employs TRBV27 and TRBJ1-1; D is undetermined. CDR1 is MNHEY and CDR2 is SMNVEV in the germline V gene (reference sequence). Trimming stripped 3 bases from V and 0 bases from J, with 11 bases between. This CDR3 region has 15 residues. The CDR3 DNA reads as TGTGCCAGCAGTTTTTCGCCAGACATGAACACTGAAGCTTTCTTT. Translated: CASSFSPDMNTEAFF.

In this sample, this clone turned up once. The chain combines TRBV5-1 with TRBJ2-7; 8 nucleotides line up with TRBD1. Germline CDR1 is SGHRS and CDR2 is YFSETQ. This CDR3 spans 15 amino acids. The V and J ends lost 4 bases and 4 bases, in that order; junction bases with no gene match: 10. As DNA, the CDR3 is TGCGCCAGCAGCCCTAACAGGGGGGCCCTTTACGAGCAGTACGTC. It specifies CASSPNRGALYEQYV.

This clone has just a few counts. In DNA form, the CDR3 reads TGTGCCAGCAGCGGACAGGGTCCTCAGCCCCAGCATTTT. This sequence encodes CASSGQGPQPQHF. The V and J genes are TRBV28 and TRBJ1-5, with 8 positions matching TRBD1. The CDR3 contains 13 residues. Trimming cost V 6 bases and J 6 bases; bases outside gene matches: 4. Germline V lookup: CDR1 MDHEN, CDR2 SYDVKM.

This chain connects TRBV16 to TRBJ1-5, with 7 bases matching TRBD1. Germline-derived CDR1 and CDR2 are KGHSY and FQNENV. The CDR3 consists of 14 residues. After removal of 3 bases from V and 6 bases from J, the junction contained 5 bases not matched to a gene. DNA of the CDR3: TGTGCCAGCAGCCACGGGACAGAAGGTCAGCCCCAGCATTTT. Translated: CASSHGTEGQPQHF.

CDR3 in DNA: TGCGCCAGCAGGTGGGACAACTCCTACGAGCAGTACTTC. It specifies CASRWDNSYEQYF. The rearrangement uses TRBV5-1 and TRBJ2-5; possible D gene TRBD1, 6 bases. The better agreement between TRBJ2-7 and the DNA end casts doubt on the J call. CDR1 SGHRS and CDR2 YFSETQ come from the germline V gene. The CDR3 runs to 13 residues.

In DNA form, the CDR3 reads TGTGCCAGCAGCCCCGGGACTAGCGGAGATACGCAGTATTTT. This sequence encodes CASSPGTSGDTQYF. The rearrangement links TRBV7-3 to TRBJ2-3, with TRBD2 identical over 11 bases. The CDR3 is made up of 14 amino acids. Germline V lookup: CDR1 SGHTA, CDR2 FQGTGA. V shed 5 bases, J shed 5 bases, and the junction held 3 bases outside the gene matches.

This chain connects TRBV11-2 to TRBJ1-1; possible D gene TRBD1, 5 bases. The CDR3 has 13 residues. The germline V gene has CDR1 SGHAT and CDR2 FQNNGV. V gave up 5 bases and J gave up 1 base, with 8 bases separating them. CDR3 sequence (DNA): TGTGCCAGCAGCACCGACAGGAACACTGAAGCTTTCTTT. This translates into CASSTDRNTEAFF.

The CDR3: CASSGTGTLAKNIQYF. CDR3 sequence (DNA): TGTGCCAGCAGCGGGACAGGGACTCTAGCCAAAAACATTCAGTACTTC. The chain uses TRBV7-2 and TRBJ2-4; 9 bases are a match to TRBD1. J gave up 0 bases and V 5 bases, and 5 bases lay outside the gene matches. Germline CDR1 reads SGHTA; CDR2 reads FQGNSA. The CDR3 extends over 16 amino acids.

This sequence joins TRBV5-1 and TRBJ2-3; possibly TRBD1 for D (6 bases). CDR3 length: 19 amino acids. Trimming cost V 5 bases and J 0 bases, with 25 bases left between them. Germline CDR1 and CDR2: SGHRS and YFSETQ. CDR3 bases: TGCGCCAGCAGTAGGACTCAGGGGCTAGGCCCATCTAGCACAGATACGCAGTATTTT. Translated: CASSRTQGLGPSSTDTQYF.